Listed below are T cell receptor beta chains from one sample, sequenced in a study of blood T cells in healthy people across ages. MiXCR, applied by TCRdb to the 5' RACE reads, yields one record per CDR3 protein. The sample records around 1.5 million distinct CDR3 sequences, 42% being singletons. The sample was blood. All receptors come from a woman aged 18-35 years in good health. CDR3s include the opening cysteine and the closing phenylalanine or tryptophan. The D gene is left open where the match is weak. Expanded clones are given a class, and other clones once, few, many or no size at all.

DNA,CDR3,V,J,D,size
TGCAGTGCTAGCAGGGTTAACGAAGTTGCTGGCTACACCTTC,CSASRVNEVAGYTF,TRBV20-1,TRBJ1-2,-,few
TGTGCCAGCAGCCAAGTCGGGGAGTTCGAGGGTTATGAGCAGTACTTC,CASSQVGEFEGYEQYF,TRBV3-1,TRBJ2-7,-,-
TGCGCCAGCAGCTTTACGATAGCGGGAGCTAACAATGAGCAGTTCTTC,CASSFTIAGANNEQFF,TRBV5-1,TRBJ2-1,TRBD2,few
TGTGCCAGCAGCTGGACGAACCCAACCTACAATGAGCAGTTCTTC,CASSWTNPTYNEQFF,TRBV7-9,TRBJ2-1,-,few
TGTGCCAGCAGCGTTCCGGGACTAGCGGGAGGAAGGGGCCCCAATGAGCAGTTCTTC,CASSVPGLAGGRGPNEQFF,TRBV6-1,TRBJ2-1,TRBD2,-
TGTGCCAGCAGTGACGGGACAGGGGGCGGTCAGCCCCAGCATTTT,CASSDGTGGGQPQHF,TRBV2,TRBJ1-5,TRBD1,-
TGTGCCAGCAGTTACTTGAGCGGGAGGAGCTCCTACGAGCAGTACTTC,CASSYLSGRSSYEQYF,TRBV6-5,TRBJ2-7,TRBD2,-
TGTGCCAGCAGTGGGACTAGCACTGGTACGCAGTATTTT,CASSGTSTGTQYF,TRBV2,TRBJ2-3,TRBD2,-
TGTGCCAGCAGCTTCGTCCCTAGGGGACCAGGAGTGGATGAGCAGTTCTTC,CASSFVPRGPGVDEQFF,TRBV11-2,TRBJ2-1,-,-
TGTGCTAGTGGTCCGGGGACTAGCGGGATGGAGACCCAGTACTTC,CASGPGTSGMETQYF,TRBV12-5,TRBJ2-5,TRBD2,-
TGTGCCAGCAGCTACTCGGGTGAGGAGCAGTACTTC,CASSYSGEEQYF,TRBV6-5,TRBJ2-7,-,-
TGCAGCCCTGGCCCCCGGACGGACAAGGATGGCTACACCTTC,CSPGPRTDKDGYTF,TRBV29-1,TRBJ1-2,-,many
TGCAGTGCGACCCGGGCCCTGGTCGACGATGAGCAGTACTTC,CSATRALVDDEQYF,TRBV20-1,TRBJ2-7,-,-
TGCAGCGTTGAAGTGGGACAGGGGGCTGGCGAGCAGTACTTC,CSVEVGQGAGEQYF,TRBV29-1,TRBJ2-7,TRBD1,few
TGCGCCAGCACATCCGGGACAGGGACTGAAGCTTTCTTT,CASTSGTGTEAFF,TRBV5-1,TRBJ1-1,TRBD1,-
TGTGCCAGCGGCGCGGGGGTACCGGAAAAACTGTTTTTT,CASGAGVPEKLFF,TRBV7-2,TRBJ1-4,-,-
TGTGCCAGCACAAGGGCCCCGAACACTGAAGCTTTCTTT,CASTRAPNTEAFF,TRBV9,TRBJ1-1,-,few
TGTGCCAGCAGCTCCTCCCCGGGAACCGGGGAGCTGTTTTTT,CASSSSPGTGELFF,TRBV13,TRBJ2-2,-,few
TGTGCCAGCAGTTACGGTAGGGACGAGCAGTACTTC,CASSYGRDEQYF,TRBV6-6,TRBJ2-7,-,few
TGTGCCAGCAGTGAAGCGGGGACAGGGGTGGAGTACTTC,CASSEAGTGVEYF,TRBV6-1,TRBJ2-7,TRBD1,few
TGTGCCAGCAGCCAAGAGGAATCCACGACCGGTGAGCAGTACTTC,CASSQEESTTGEQYF,TRBV4-2,TRBJ2-5,-,-
TGCGCCAGCAGCTTGATAGCGGGAAGTGATGGTTCGGAGTACTTC,CASSLIAGSDGSEYF,TRBV5-1,TRBJ2-5,TRBD2,few
TGTGCCACCAGTGATTACGACAGGGCTGAGCAGTTCTTC,CATSDYDRAEQFF,TRBV24-1,TRBJ2-1,TRBD1,-
TGTGCCAGCATTAGGCAAACGGGCTCACCCCTCCACTTT,CASIRQTGSPLHF,TRBV2,TRBJ1-6,-,-
TGTGCCAGTAGCTTAGCTGTACAGGGAGAATTTGGGGGCTACACCTTC,CASSLAVQGEFGGYTF,TRBV7-2,TRBJ1-2,-,-
TGTGCCAGCAGCTTAGGAGGGGGGTTGGTCTATGGCTACACCTTC,CASSLGGGLVYGYTF,TRBV7-8,TRBJ1-2,-,few
TGTGCCAGCAGTTTACATGGACAGGGGACCTCCTACGAGCAGTACTTC,CASSLHGQGTSYEQYF,TRBV6-5,TRBJ2-7,TRBD1,few
TGTGCCATCAGGGAGGCGGACAGGGTTTTTGGCTACACCTTC,CAIREADRVFGYTF,TRBV10-3,TRBJ1-2,TRBD1,-
TGCGCCAGCAGCTTGTCAGGGGCAGCCTATGGCTACACCTTC,CASSLSGAAYGYTF,TRBV5-1,TRBJ1-2,-,-
TGTGCCAGCAGTGATTACCACATAGATACGCAGTATTTT,CASSDYHIDTQYF,TRBV2,TRBJ2-3,-,-
TGCAGCGTTAGTATATCCGGGACAGGGGCCTACGAGCAGTACTTC,CSVSISGTGAYEQYF,TRBV29-1,TRBJ2-7,TRBD1,few
TGTGCCAGCAGCTTAGCTGGCGAGAACACTGAAGCTTTCTTT,CASSLAGENTEAFF,TRBV5-1,TRBJ1-1,-,few
TGTGCCAGCAGTTTATCGGCCCTGCTGACTCTCCTCCACTTT,CASSLSALLTLLHF,TRBV28,TRBJ1-6,-,many
TGCAGTGCTACGACCCAGGGGCAGGGGGCCCACAATGAGCAGTTCTTC,CSATTQGQGAHNEQFF,TRBV20-1,TRBJ2-1,TRBD1,-
TGTGCCAGCAGCTTAGTCGGTTTACGGGATTCTACTTACGAGCAGTACTTC,CASSLVGLRDSTYEQYF,TRBV7-9,TRBJ2-7,-,few
TGTGCCAGCAATCTCGGGGGCCCGGACGACGAGCAGTACTTC,CASNLGGPDDEQYF,TRBV6-5,TRBJ2-7,-,few
TGTGCCAGCACGGCGGCGCCCCCCCGACAGGCTCAAGAGACCCAGTACTTC,CASTAAPPRQAQETQYF,TRBV2,TRBJ2-5,-,-
TGCAGCGTTGAAGGCCCGGGGGGTATAGATACGCAGTATTTT,CSVEGPGGIDTQYF,TRBV29-1,TRBJ2-3,TRBD2,-
TGCGCCAGCAGCCCGGGAGGCCTCGAGGGTAAGGGCTACACCTTC,CASSPGGLEGKGYTF,TRBV4-1,TRBJ1-2,-,-
TGTGCCAGCAGTGTACACGGGGGGGGCACTGAAGCTTTCTTT,CASSVHGGGTEAFF,TRBV6-6,TRBJ1-1,-,-
TGTGCCAGCAGCCAGACTGGGGGGTTCAGAGAGACCCAGTACTTC,CASSQTGGFRETQYF,TRBV14,TRBJ2-5,-,few
TGCGCCAGCAGCCAAGATTCTTACGGAGCGGGAGGGTACAATGAGCAGTACTTC,CASSQDSYGAGGYNEQYF,TRBV4-1,TRBJ2-5,TRBD2,many
TGTGCCAGCAGCCTGGTGAGGGGCGGTAGAATAGACAATGAGCAGTTCTTC,CASSLVRGGRIDNEQFF,TRBV7-9,TRBJ2-1,-,-
TGTGCCAGCAGGACGATAGGGGGAGAGCAGTACTTC,CASRTIGGEQYF,TRBV6-1,TRBJ2-7,-,-
TGTGCCACCAGTGGAGTGGAAGGGAATCAGCCCCAGCATTTT,CATSGVEGNQPQHF,TRBV24-1,TRBJ1-5,-,few
TGTGCCAGCAGCACCTTAGAGCACACTGAAGCTTTCTTT,CASSTLEHTEAFF,TRBV27,TRBJ1-1,-,-
TGTGCCAGCAGCTCCGGGACTAGCGGGGGGGTGGTTACTTACAATGAGCAGTTCTTC,CASSSGTSGGVVTYNEQFF,TRBV7-6,TRBJ2-1,TRBD2,-
TGTGCCAGCAGTTTCGAGTCAAACAGTTTCTATGGCTACACCTTC,CASSFESNSFYGYTF,TRBV28,TRBJ1-2,-,-
TGTGCCAGCAGAGGGGCATTAGCCCTGTCCTACAATGAGCAGTTCTTC,CASRGALALSYNEQFF,TRBV2,TRBJ2-1,-,few
TGTGCCAGCAGTTTAATAAGTGGACAGGGTTCCTATGGCTACACCTTC,CASSLISGQGSYGYTF,TRBV12-3/TRBV12-4,TRBJ1-2,TRBD1,-
TGTGCCAGCAGCCCTTACAGGGGGCTTGATAATGGCTACACCTTC,CASSPYRGLDNGYTF,TRBV5-6,TRBJ1-2,TRBD1,-
TGTGCCAGCAGCTTAGCCCACTCCCCTACGACCTACGAGCAGTACTTC,CASSLAHSPTTYEQYF,TRBV5-5,TRBJ2-7,-,few
TGTGCCAGCAGCCCGGGGCAGGGTCGGGATCAGCCCCAGCATTTT,CASSPGQGRDQPQHF,TRBV5-5,TRBJ1-5,-,-
TGTGCCAGCAGCGTAGCTGTAGGGGGTTACAATGAGCAGTTCTTC,CASSVAVGGYNEQFF,TRBV9,TRBJ2-1,-,few
TGTGCCAGCAGTTACTCGTCATTTACGGGCACTAGCACAGATACGCAGTATTTT,CASSYSSFTGTSTDTQYF,TRBV6-5,TRBJ2-3,-,-
TGTGCCAGTACCGGGACTAGCGGGTTCGCGCAGTATTTT,CASTGTSGFAQYF,TRBV19,TRBJ2-3,TRBD2,few
TGCAAGGGACTAGCGTCGGCCTACAATGAGCAGTTCTTC,CKGLASAYNEQFF,TRBV20-1,TRBJ2-1,TRBD2,-
TGCAGTGCTAGAGGGACAGAGTACAATGAGCAGTTCTTC,CSARGTEYNEQFF,TRBV20-1,TRBJ2-1,-,few
TGCAGCCTAGGAAACGACGGGACCTCTGCCGAGCAGTACTTC,CSLGNDGTSAEQYF,TRBV20-1,TRBJ2-7,-,-